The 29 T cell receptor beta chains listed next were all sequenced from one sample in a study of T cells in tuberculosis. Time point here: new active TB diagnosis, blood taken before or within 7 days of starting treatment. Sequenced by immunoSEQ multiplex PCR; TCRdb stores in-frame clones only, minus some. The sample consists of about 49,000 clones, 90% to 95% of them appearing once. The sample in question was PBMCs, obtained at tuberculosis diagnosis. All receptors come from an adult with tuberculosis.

The CDR3 nucleotides read TGTGCCAGCAGACCTCGCCCAGCGGGGACCTACGAGCAGTACTTC. It encodes CASRPRPAGTYEQYF. This chain joins TRBV6-5 and TRBJ2-7; 7 nucleotides line up with TRBD2. This CDR3 comprises 15 residues. Trimming removed 6 bases from V and 2 bases from J; junction bases left unmatched: 10. Germline V gives CDR1 MNHEY, CDR2 SVGAGI.

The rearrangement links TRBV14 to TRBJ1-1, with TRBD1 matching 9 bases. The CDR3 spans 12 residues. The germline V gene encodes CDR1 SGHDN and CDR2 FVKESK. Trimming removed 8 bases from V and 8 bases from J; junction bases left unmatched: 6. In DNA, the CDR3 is TGTGCCAGCGGGACAGGGCCATGGGAAGCTTTCTTT. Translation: CASGTGPWEAFF. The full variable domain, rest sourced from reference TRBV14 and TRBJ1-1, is EAGVTQFPSHSVIEKGQTVTLRCDPISGHDNLYWYRRVMGKEIKFLLHFVKESKQDESGMPNNRFLAERTGGTYSTLKVQPAELEDSGVYFCASGTGPWEAFFGQGTRLTVV.

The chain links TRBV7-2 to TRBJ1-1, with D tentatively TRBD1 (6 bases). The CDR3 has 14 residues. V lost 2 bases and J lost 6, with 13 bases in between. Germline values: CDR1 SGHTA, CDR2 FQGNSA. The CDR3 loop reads CASSLWLDRSEAFF. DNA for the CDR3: TGTGCCAGCAGCTTATGGTTAGACAGGTCTGAAGCTTTCTTT.

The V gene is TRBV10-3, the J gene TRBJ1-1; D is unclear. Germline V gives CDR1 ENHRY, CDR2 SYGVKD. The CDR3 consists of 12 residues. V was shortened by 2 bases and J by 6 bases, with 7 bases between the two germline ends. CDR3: CAISETKSEAFF. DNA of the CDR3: TGTGCCATCAGTGAGACTAAATCTGAAGCTTTCTTT.

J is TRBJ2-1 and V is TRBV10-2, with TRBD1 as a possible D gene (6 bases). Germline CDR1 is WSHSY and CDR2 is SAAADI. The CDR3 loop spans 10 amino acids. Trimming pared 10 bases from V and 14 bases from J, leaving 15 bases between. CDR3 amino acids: CAIYTGLKFF. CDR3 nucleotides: TGCGCCATCTATACAGGGCTGAAGTTCTTC.

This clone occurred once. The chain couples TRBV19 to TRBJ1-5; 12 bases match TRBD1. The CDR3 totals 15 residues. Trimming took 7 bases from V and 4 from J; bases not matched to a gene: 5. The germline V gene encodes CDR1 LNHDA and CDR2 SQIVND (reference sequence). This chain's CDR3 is CASTVGQGANQPQHF. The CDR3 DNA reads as TGTGCCAGTACCGTGGGACAGGGGGCTAATCAGCCCCAGCATTTT.

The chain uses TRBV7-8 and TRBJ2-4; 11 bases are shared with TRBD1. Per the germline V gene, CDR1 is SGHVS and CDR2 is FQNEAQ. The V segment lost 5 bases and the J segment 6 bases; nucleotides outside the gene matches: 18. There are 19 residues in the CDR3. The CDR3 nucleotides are TGTGCCAGCAGCCTAGGACAGGGGGCGGTTGATTGGGTCGGAAACATTCAGTACTTC. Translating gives CASSLGQGAVDWVGNIQYF.

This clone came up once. CDR3: CASSRDRGPTEAFF. CDR3 coding DNA: TGTGCCAGCAGCCGGGACAGGGGGCCCACTGAAGCTTTCTTT. This rearrangement joins TRBV11-2 to TRBJ1-1; the match to TRBD1 covers 12 bases. Germline CDR1 reads SGHAT; CDR2 reads FQNNGV. The CDR3 extends over 14 amino acids. The junction had 2 bases not matched to a gene; V was cut back by 5 bases and J by 4 bases.

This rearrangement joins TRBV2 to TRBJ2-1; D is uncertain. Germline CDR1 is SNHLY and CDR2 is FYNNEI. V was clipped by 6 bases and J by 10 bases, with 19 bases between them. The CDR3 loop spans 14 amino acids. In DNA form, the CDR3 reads TGTGCCAGCAGCTTTCAGACTCGCCCTCGAGAGCAGTTCTTC. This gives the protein CASSFQTRPREQFF.

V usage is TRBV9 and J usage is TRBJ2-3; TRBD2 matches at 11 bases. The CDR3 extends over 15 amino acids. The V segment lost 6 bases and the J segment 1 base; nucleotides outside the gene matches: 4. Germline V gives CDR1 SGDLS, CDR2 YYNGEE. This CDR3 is CASTLSGRGTDTQYF. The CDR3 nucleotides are TGTGCCAGCACCCTTAGCGGGAGGGGCACAGATACGCAGTATTTT.

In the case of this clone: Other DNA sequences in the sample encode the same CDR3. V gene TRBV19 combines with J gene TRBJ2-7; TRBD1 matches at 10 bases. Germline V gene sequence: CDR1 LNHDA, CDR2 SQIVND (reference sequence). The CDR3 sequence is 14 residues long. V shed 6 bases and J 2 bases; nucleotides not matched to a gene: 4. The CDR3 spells CASSAGTGAYEQYF. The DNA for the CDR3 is TGTGCCAGTAGCGCCGGGACAGGGGCCTACGAGCAGTACTTC.

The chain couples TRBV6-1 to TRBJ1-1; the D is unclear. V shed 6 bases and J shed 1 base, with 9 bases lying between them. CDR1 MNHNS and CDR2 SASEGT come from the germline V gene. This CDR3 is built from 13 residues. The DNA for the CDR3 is TGTGCCAGCAGATCCACACCGAACACTGAAGCTTTCTTT. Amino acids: CASRSTPNTEAFF.

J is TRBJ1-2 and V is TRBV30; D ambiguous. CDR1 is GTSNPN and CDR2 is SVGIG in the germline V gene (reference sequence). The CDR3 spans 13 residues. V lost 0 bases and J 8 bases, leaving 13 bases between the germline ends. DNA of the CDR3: TGTGCCTGGAGTGTAAGCGGCCGAGAGGGCTACACCTTC. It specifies CAWSVSGREGYTF.

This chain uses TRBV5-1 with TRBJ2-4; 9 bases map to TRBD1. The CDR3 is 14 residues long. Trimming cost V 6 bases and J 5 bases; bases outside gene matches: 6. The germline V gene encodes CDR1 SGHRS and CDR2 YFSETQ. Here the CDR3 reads CASMRGDRENIQYF. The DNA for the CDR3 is TGCGCCAGCATGCGCGGGGACAGGGAAAACATTCAGTACTTC.

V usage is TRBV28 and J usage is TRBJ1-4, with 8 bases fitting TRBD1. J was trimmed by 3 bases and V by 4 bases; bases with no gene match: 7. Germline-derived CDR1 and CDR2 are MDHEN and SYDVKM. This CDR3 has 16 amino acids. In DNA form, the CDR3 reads TGTGCCAGCAGTTCCTACGACAGGGGAGCTAATGAAAAACTGTTTTTT. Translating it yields CASSSYDRGANEKLFF.

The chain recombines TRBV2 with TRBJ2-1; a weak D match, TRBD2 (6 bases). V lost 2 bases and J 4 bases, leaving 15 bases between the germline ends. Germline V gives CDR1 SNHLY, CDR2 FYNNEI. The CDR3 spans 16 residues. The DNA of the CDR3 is TGTGCCAGCAGTGAAAATGGGGCGGGACTGTACAATGAGCAGTTCTTC. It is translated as CASSENGAGLYNEQFF.

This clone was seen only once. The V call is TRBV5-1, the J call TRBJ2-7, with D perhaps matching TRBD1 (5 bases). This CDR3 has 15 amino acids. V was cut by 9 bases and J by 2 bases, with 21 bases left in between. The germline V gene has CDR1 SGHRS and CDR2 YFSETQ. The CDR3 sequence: CAKPYRQPTPYEQYF. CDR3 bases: TGCGCCAAACCTTACCGACAGCCTACCCCCTACGAGCAGTACTTC.

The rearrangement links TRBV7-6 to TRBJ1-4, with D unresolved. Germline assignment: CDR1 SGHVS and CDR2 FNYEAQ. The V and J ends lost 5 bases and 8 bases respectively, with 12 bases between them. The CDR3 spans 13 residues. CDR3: CASSQRQREKLFF. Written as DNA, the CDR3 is TGTGCCAGCAGCCAGCGCCAAAGGGAAAAACTGTTTTTT.

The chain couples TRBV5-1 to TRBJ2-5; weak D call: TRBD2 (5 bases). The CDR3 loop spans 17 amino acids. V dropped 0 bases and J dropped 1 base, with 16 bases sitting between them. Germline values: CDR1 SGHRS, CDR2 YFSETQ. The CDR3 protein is CASSLGSLRDIQETQYF. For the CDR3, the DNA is TGCGCCAGCAGCTTGGGGTCGCTGAGGGATATCCAAGAGACCCAGTACTTC. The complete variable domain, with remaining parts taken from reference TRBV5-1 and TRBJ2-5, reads KAGVTQTPRYLIKTRGQQVTLSCSPISGHRSVSWYQQTPGQGLQFLFEYFSETQRNKGNFPGRFSGRQFSNSRSEMNVSTLELGDSALYLCASSLGSLRDIQETQYFGPGTRLLVL.

The CDR3 here is CASSRQETQYF. Here the CDR3 DNA reads TGTGCCAGCAGCCGCCAAGAGACCCAGTACTTC. The V gene is TRBV7-8, the J gene TRBJ2-5; D is uncertain. This CDR3 has 11 amino acids. Trimming pared 5 bases from V and 1 base from J, leaving 2 bases between. From germline, CDR1 is SGHVS and CDR2 FQNEAQ.

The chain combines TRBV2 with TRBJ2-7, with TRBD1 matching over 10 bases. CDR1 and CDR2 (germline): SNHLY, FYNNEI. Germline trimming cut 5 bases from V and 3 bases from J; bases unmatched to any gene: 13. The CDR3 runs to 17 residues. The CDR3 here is CASSYARDRGRIYEQYF. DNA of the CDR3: TGTGCCAGCAGTTATGCTAGGGACAGGGGCCGAATCTACGAGCAGTACTTC.

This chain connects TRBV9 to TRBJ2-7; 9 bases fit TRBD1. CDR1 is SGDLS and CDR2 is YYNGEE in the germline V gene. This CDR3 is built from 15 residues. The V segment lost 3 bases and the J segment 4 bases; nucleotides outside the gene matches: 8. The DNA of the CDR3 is TGTGCCAGCAGCGCCTCCGGGACAGGGTTGTACGAGCAGTACTTC. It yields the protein CASSASGTGLYEQYF.

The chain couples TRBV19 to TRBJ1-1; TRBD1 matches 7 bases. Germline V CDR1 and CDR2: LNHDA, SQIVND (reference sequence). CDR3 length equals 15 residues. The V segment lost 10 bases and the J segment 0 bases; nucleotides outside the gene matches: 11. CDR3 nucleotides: TGTGCCACGCGGGACAGCAGAAGAGTGAACACTGAAGCTTTCTTT. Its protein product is CATRDSRRVNTEAFF.

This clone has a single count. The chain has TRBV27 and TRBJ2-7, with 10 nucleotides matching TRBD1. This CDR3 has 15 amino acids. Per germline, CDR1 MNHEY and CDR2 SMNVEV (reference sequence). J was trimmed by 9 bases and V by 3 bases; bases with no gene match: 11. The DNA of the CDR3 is TGTGCCAGCAGTTTCACCGGGACAGGGGAAGGATGGCAGTACTTC. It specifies CASSFTGTGEGWQYF.

CDR3 amino acids: CSASPGNTIYF. The CDR3 DNA sequence: TGCAGTGCCAGTCCCGGAAACACCATATATTTT. The chain joins TRBV20-1 to TRBJ1-3; D gene unclear. CDR3 size: 11 residues. CDR1 is DFQATT and CDR2 is SNEGSKA in the germline V gene (reference sequence). Trimming shortened V by 6 bases and J by 4 bases, and 7 bases separated the two germline ends.

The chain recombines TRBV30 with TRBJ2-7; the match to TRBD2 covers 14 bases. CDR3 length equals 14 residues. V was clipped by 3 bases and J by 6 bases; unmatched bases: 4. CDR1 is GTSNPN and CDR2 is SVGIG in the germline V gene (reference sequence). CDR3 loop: CAWRGLAGVSEQYF. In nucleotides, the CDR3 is TGTGCCTGGAGGGGACTAGCGGGAGTATCCGAGCAGTACTTC. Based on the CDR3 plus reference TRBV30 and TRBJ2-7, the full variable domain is SQTIHQWPATLVQPVGSPLSLECTVEGTSNPNLYWYRQAAGRGLQLLFYSVGIGQISSEVPQNLSASRPQDRQFILSSKKLLLSDSGFYLCAWRGLAGVSEQYFGPGTRLTVT.

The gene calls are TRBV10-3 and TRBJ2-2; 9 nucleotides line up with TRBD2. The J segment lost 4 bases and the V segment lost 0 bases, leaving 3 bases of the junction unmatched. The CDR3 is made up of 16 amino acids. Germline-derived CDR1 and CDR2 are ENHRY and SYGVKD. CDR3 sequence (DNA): TGTGCCATCAGTGAGTCTAGCGGGAGAGCCACCGGGGAGCTGTTTTTT. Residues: CAISESSGRATGELFF.

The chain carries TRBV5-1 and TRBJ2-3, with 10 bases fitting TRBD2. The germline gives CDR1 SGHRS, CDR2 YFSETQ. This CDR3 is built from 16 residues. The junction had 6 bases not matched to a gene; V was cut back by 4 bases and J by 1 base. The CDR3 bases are TGCGCCAGCAGCCCATCGACTAGCGGGCGCACAGATACGCAGTATTTT. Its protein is CASSPSTSGRTDTQYF.

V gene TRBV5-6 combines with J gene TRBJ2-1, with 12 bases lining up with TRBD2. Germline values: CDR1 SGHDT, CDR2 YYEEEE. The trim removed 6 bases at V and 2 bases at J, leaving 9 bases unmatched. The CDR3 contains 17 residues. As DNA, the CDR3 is TGTGCCAGCACTGCCGGGACTAGCGGGCTTACCTACAATGAGCAGTTCTTC. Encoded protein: CASTAGTSGLTYNEQFF.